This TCR beta chain was documented in a study of T cells in Graves' hyperthyroidism and ophthalmopathy. This CDR3 spans 16 amino acids. Germline assignment: CDR1 SGHAT and CDR2 FQNNGV. V was shortened by 5 bases and J by 2 bases, with 15 bases between the two germline ends. In its sample, this clonotype was seen many times. What it recognizes is unknown. The CDR3 regions of TCR beta were amplified from RNA transcripts. The HTBI primer set served for first-round RT-PCR of the TCR CDR3. Using its own MiXCR run on the multiplex PCR reads, TCRdb lists one record per CDR3 protein. The sample records about 340,000 distinct CDR3 sequences, 15% to 20% being singletons. Overall study results and limits: Also found in blood were most expanded thyroid clonotypes above 0.001.

In making diagnoses, clinical symptoms, serum thyroxine and TRAb, thyroid ultrasound and orbital computed tomography were all used. The rearrangement joins TRBV11-2 to TRBJ2-2, with D tentatively TRBD1 (5 bases). Source material: blood. This sequence originates from a woman aged 45 to 65 with Graves' hyperthyroidism. CDR3 sequence: CASSVLTDRNTGELFF. CDR3 DNA: TGTGCCAGCAGCGTATTAACTGACAGAAACACCGGGGAGCTGTTTTTT.